This T cell receptor beta chain was sequenced in a study of T cell repertoires in cytomegalovirus infection. Study details: HLA-C-restricted CMV epitopes, recently identified, and well-studied HLA-B-restricted ones were used by the study. Through public TCR beta signatures, both CMV infection and matching HLA type were indicated. Study-level results: Clonotype analysis showed dominance of the ex vivo response by HLA-C-restricted CMV-specific TCR beta clonotypes. Based on cumulative public TCR beta family frequency, carriers of CMV plus the relevant HLA were identified.

As to this clonotype: Antigen specificity is unknown.

The V gene end was trimmed by 8 bases and the J gene end by 1 base; junction bases not matched to a gene: 5. CDR1 and CDR2 (germline): LNHDA, SQIVND (reference sequence). The CDR3 sequence is 13 residues long. MiXCR, run by TCRdb on the reads, gives a single entry per CDR3 protein. This sample has tens of thousands of distinct CDR3 sequences; about 27% occur once, and the top ten carry 45% to 75%. The source of this sequence is a human donor in good health (CMV status not recorded). Some clones in this sample may be carry-over from other donors' samples. This chain joins TRBV19 and TRBJ2-7, with 7 bases fitting TRBD2. The material sequenced was CD8+ T cells from cultured PBMCs, taken from culture after CMV antigen stimulation. The chain's CDR3 is CASCGGSSYEQYF. The CDR3 DNA reads TGTGCCAGTTGCGGGGGTTCGTCCTACGAGCAGTACTTC.